These T cell receptor beta chains were read from a single sample in a study of immune evolution from preneoplasia to lung adenocarcinoma. Only in-frame clones appear in the TCRdb table, and some are missing; sequencing was by immunoSEQ multiplex PCR. The sample yields around 41,000 clones, roughly 80% seen once. Sequenced input: FFPE invasive lung adenocarcinoma tissue. These receptors originate from a person aged 60 to 70 with lung adenocarcinoma. Each CDR3 is given with its conserved first and last residue. The D gene is left open where the match is weak. A clone size is listed for some rows: how often the clone was seen (once, few, many), or a class if it is expanded.

V gene,clone size,J gene,CDR3 length,D gene,CDR3 DNA,CDR3 protein
TRBV30,NA,TRBJ1-1,15,NA,TGTGCCTCCGACGCGATCCCGGGTTTTTGGACTGAAGCTTTCTTT,CASDAIPGFWTEAFF
TRBV27,NA,TRBJ2-2,14,NA,TGTGCCAGCAGTTTATTTACAGTCACCGGGGAGCTGTTTTTT,CASSLFTVTGELFF
TRBV18,NA,TRBJ1-2,13,NA,TGTGCCAGCTCACCAAAAGCTAACTATGGCTACACCTTC,CASSPKANYGYTF
TRBV19,NA,TRBJ1-2,14,NA,TGTGCCAGTAGTATAGCGGGAAAGGCGGCTGGCTACACCTTC,CASSIAGKAAGYTF
TRBV5-6,NA,TRBJ1-5,18,TRBD1,TGTGCCAGCAGCCGCGGGACAGGTCGGGCCCTTAGCAATCAGCCCCAGCATTTT,CASSRGTGRALSNQPQHF
TRBV6-1,few,TRBJ2-4,12,NA,TGTGCCAGCAGTGTGGCTGAAAACATTCAGTACTTC,CASSVAENIQYF
TRBV28,NA,TRBJ2-7,14,TRBD2,TGTGCCAGCAGTTTGGGGGGGAAACTCTACGAGCAGTACTTC,CASSLGGKLYEQYF
TRBV19,NA,TRBJ2-2,15,TRBD2,TGTGCCAGTAGTATACTAGCGGGAGTAACCGGGGAGCTGTTTTTT,CASSILAGVTGELFF
TRBV5-4,NA,TRBJ1-1,16,TRBD1,TGTGCCAGCAGCTTAGGGACAGGGGCTGTGTACACTGAAGCTTTCTTT,CASSLGTGAVYTEAFF
TRBV29-1,NA,TRBJ2-1,15,TRBD1,TGCAGCGTTAGAGGACAGGGGACGTTCTACAATGAGCAGTTCTTC,CSVRGQGTFYNEQFF
TRBV30,once,TRBJ2-7,15,TRBD1,TGTGCCTGGAGTGTAATTCCACAGGGGGACTACGAGCAGTACTTC,CAWSVIPQGDYEQYF
TRBV18,NA,TRBJ2-3,16,NA,TGTGCCAGCTCACCTAGGGTAGCGACTAGCACAGATACGCAGTATTTT,CASSPRVATSTDTQYF
TRBV4-1,NA,TRBJ2-5,16,TRBD2,TGCGCCAGCAGCCCCAGGGCTAGCGGGAGGGCCGAGACCCAGTACTTC,CASSPRASGRAETQYF
TRBV6-6,NA,TRBJ2-5,14,TRBD1,TGTGCCAGCACCACAGGGGGCAGACAAGAGACCCAGTACTTC,CASTTGGRQETQYF